These 24 T cell receptor beta chains were all obtained from the same sample, sequenced in a study of cytomegalovirus exposure and HLA in healthy donors listed by TCRdb under 2017. Library prep was done by the immunoSEQ multiplex PCR assay. For the multiplex PCR, a mixture combining 60 forward primers for TCR Vbeta segments and 13 reverse primers for TCR Jbeta segments was used. This immuneACCESS table, as held by TCRdb, lists in-frame sequences with V and J called but not all clones. Of the missing ones, under half trace to an unresolved V gene in checked studies; the others have no known cause. The sample table gives around 74,000 clones. The ten largest clones represent roughly 4.8% of the sample. The specimen was PBMCs. The receptor set was obtained from a man aged 25-45 years in good health and CMV-seronegative.

In regard to this clone: One end of the junction is discordant with germline, which a read error may explain. CDR3 nucleotides: TGCGCCAGCACCTTGACCGGACAGTTGAATCAGCCCCAGCATTTT. Translating it yields CASTLTGQLNQPQHF. The chain has TRBV5-1 and TRBJ1-5; weak D call: TRBD1 (6 bases). The length of the CDR3 is 15 residues. Germline CDR1 reads SGHRS; CDR2 reads YFSETQ. Supplemented by reference TRBV5-1 and TRBJ1-5, the full variable domain reads KAGVTQTPRYLIKTRGQQVTLSCSPISGHRSVSWYQQTPGQGLQFLFEYFSETQRNKGNFPGRFSGRQFSNSRSEMNVSTLELGDSALYLCASTLTGQLNQPQHFGDGTRLSIL.

A note on this clone: The sample holds other DNA sequences that translate to the same CDR3. This chain uses TRBV7-3 with TRBJ2-2; D is possibly TRBD1 (6 bases). The CDR3 sequence is 14 residues long. V lost 6 bases and J 1 base, leaving 9 bases between the germline ends. Per germline, CDR1 SGHTA and CDR2 FQGTGA. In DNA, the CDR3 is TGTGCCAGCAGTCCGACAGGGAACACCGGGGAGCTGTTTTTT. It yields the protein CASSPTGNTGELFF.

In regard to this clone: Other DNA sequences in this sample translate to the same CDR3. The chain employs TRBV6-6 and TRBJ1-6; D remains unclear. This CDR3 is 16 amino acids long. Trimming left V 2 bases short and J 3 bases short, with 11 bases between. CDR1 and CDR2 (germline): MNHNY, SVGAGI (reference sequence). The CDR3, as DNA: TGTGCCAGCAGTTACACCCAGTCGTACTATAATTCACCCCTCCACTTT. It is translated as CASSYTQSYYNSPLHF.

The rearrangement uses TRBV4-1 and TRBJ1-1, with D possibly TRBD1 on 6 matching bases. The CDR3 totals 15 residues. Germline loops: CDR1 MGHRA, CDR2 YSYEKL. V dropped 0 bases and J dropped 4 bases, with 12 bases sitting between them. CDR3 sequence (DNA): TGCGCCAGCAGCCAAGACAGGGGACGTATCACTGAAGCTTTCTTT. It codes for CASSQDRGRITEAFF.

This sequence joins TRBV5-4 and TRBJ2-2, with TRBD2 identical over 8 bases. The V segment lost 2 bases and the J segment 14 bases; nucleotides outside the gene matches: 8. The CDR3 loop spans 13 amino acids. CDR1 is SGHNT and CDR2 is YYREEE in the germline V gene (reference sequence). This CDR3 is CASSFAREGELFF. The CDR3 DNA is TGTGCCAGCAGCTTCGCCCGGGAGGGAGAACTGTTTTTT.

The V call is TRBV6-5, the J call TRBJ2-5, with TRBD2 as a possible D gene (5 bases). V lost 2 bases, J lost 3 bases, and 10 bases lay in between. CDR1 is MNHEY and CDR2 is SVGAGI in the germline V gene. The CDR3 runs 14 residues. The CDR3 sequence: CASSYEGSKETQYF. CDR3 DNA: TGTGCCAGCAGTTACGAGGGCAGCAAAGAGACCCAGTACTTC.

V usage is TRBV7-6 and J usage is TRBJ2-1; 10 bases map to TRBD2. The V and J ends lost 4 bases and 5 bases, in that order; junction bases with no gene match: 5. The CDR3 sequence is 15 residues long. CDR1 and CDR2 (germline): SGHVS, FNYEAQ. The CDR3 DNA follows: TGTGCCAGCAGCTCCCTAGCGGGGGTAAACAATGAGCAGTTCTTC. It codes for CASSSLAGVNNEQFF. The whole variable domain, remainder taken from reference TRBV7-6 and TRBJ2-1, is GAGVSQSPRYKVTKRGQDVALRCDPISGHVSLYWYRQALGQGPEFLTYFNYEAQQDKSGLPNDRFSAERPEGSISTLTIQRTEQRDSAMYRCASSSLAGVNNEQFFGPGTRLTVL.

This chain uses TRBV5-1 with TRBJ1-6; a weak D match, TRBD1 (6 bases). Germline CDR1 is SGHRS and CDR2 is YFSETQ. The CDR3 length is 14 residues. Deletions cut 4 bases from V and 9 bases from J, with 14 bases between. In nucleotides, the CDR3 is TGCGCCAGCAGCGCCGCAGGGGAGCGTTCACCCCTCCACTTT. Its translation: CASSAAGERSPLHF. The full variable domain, in which reference TRBV5-1 and TRBJ1-6 provide the parts outside the CDR3, is KAGVTQTPRYLIKTRGQQVTLSCSPISGHRSVSWYQQTPGQGLQFLFEYFSETQRNKGNFPGRFSGRQFSNSRSEMNVSTLELGDSALYLCASSAAGERSPLHFGNGTRLTVT.

The gene calls are TRBV27 and TRBJ2-7, with 9 bases lining up with TRBD1. The CDR3 length is 15 residues. The germline gives CDR1 MNHEY, CDR2 SMNVEV (reference sequence). V dropped 5 bases and J dropped 3; count of bases not matched to a gene: 8. DNA for the CDR3: TGTGCCAGCAGTGGTTTCCTGGACAGGGGCTACGAGCAGTACTTC. This gives the protein CASSGFLDRGYEQYF.

The chain carries TRBV10-2 and TRBJ2-7, with a weak D call TRBD1 (7 bases). V lost 8 bases and J lost 5, with 16 bases in between. The CDR3 totals 13 residues. Germline values: CDR1 WSHSY, CDR2 SAAADI. The CDR3 loop is CASRRGGGDEQYF. Here the CDR3 DNA reads TGCGCCAGCCGCCGAGGAGGGGGCGACGAGCAGTACTTC.

The genes are TRBV30 and TRBJ2-7, with TRBD1 identical over 7 bases. V was clipped by 3 bases and J by 4 bases; unmatched bases: 15. Germline V gives CDR1 GTSNPN, CDR2 SVGIG (reference sequence). The CDR3 has 16 amino acids. The CDR3 protein is CAWRPKKGQGVYEQYF. The CDR3 DNA reads TGTGCCTGGAGACCAAAGAAAGGGCAGGGGGTATACGAGCAGTACTTC.

The genes are TRBV19 and TRBJ1-1; 9 bases align to TRBD1. Trimming removed 3 bases from V and 2 bases from J; junction bases left unmatched: 1. Germline values: CDR1 LNHDA, CDR2 SQIVND (reference sequence). The CDR3 is 14 amino acids. CDR3 protein: CASSMGQGNTEAFF. The CDR3 coding sequence is TGTGCCAGTAGTATGGGACAGGGAAACACTGAAGCTTTCTTT.

This sequence joins TRBV6-5 and TRBJ2-5; D possibly corresponds to TRBD2 (5 bases). From germline, CDR1 is MNHEY and CDR2 SVGAGI. This CDR3 has 15 residues. The V and J ends lost 0 bases and 5 bases respectively, with 13 bases between them. In DNA form, the CDR3 reads TGTGCCAGCAGTTACTCCCAGCGGACTGGTGAGACCCAGTACTTC. Amino acids: CASSYSQRTGETQYF.

On this clone itself: Other nucleotide sequences in the sample specify the same CDR3. The chain has TRBV7-3 and TRBJ1-1; the D is unclear. Germline V gene lookup returns CDR1 SGHTA and CDR2 FQGTGA. The CDR3 loop spans 13 amino acids. V lost 4 bases and J lost 3, with 9 bases in between. CDR3 sequence (DNA): TGTGCCAGCAGCTCCCGACGGGACACTGAAGCTTTCTTT. This encodes CASSSRRDTEAFF.

The genes are TRBV6-1 and TRBJ2-7, with D unclear. V lost 0 bases and J 9 bases, leaving 9 bases between the germline ends. The CDR3 loop spans 12 amino acids. Germline lookup yields CDR1 MNHNS and CDR2 SASEGT. DNA for the CDR3: TGTGCCAGCAGTGAAGCGCATGCAGGGCAGTACTTC. This gives the protein CASSEAHAGQYF.

The chain combines TRBV5-1 with TRBJ1-3; D ambiguous. This CDR3 is 13 amino acids long. The germline V and J ends were trimmed by 0 bases and 8 bases, with 9 bases remaining between them. CDR1 is SGHRS, CDR2 YFSETQ, per germline. The CDR3 reads CASSLAFQDTIYF. The CDR3, as DNA: TGCGCCAGCAGCTTGGCCTTCCAGGACACCATATATTTT.

The DNA for the CDR3 is TGTGCCAGCTCACGCCAGGACAGGGGGAACACCATATATTTT. Its translation: CASSRQDRGNTIYF. V gene TRBV18 combines with J gene TRBJ1-3, with 10 nucleotides matching TRBD1. The CDR3 is 14 amino acids. Germline V gene data show CDR1 as KGHSH and CDR2 as LQKENI. The V and J ends lost 4 bases and 7 bases, in that order; junction bases with no gene match: 4.

The chain is built from TRBV19 and TRBJ2-5; a weak D match, TRBD2 (7 bases). Trimming left V 3 bases short and J 5 bases short, with 10 bases between. Per the germline V gene, CDR1 is LNHDA and CDR2 is SQIVND (reference sequence). The CDR3 sequence is 13 residues long. The CDR3 reads CASSMRGRETQYF. The CDR3 DNA is TGTGCCAGTAGTATGCGGGGGCGGGAGACCCAGTACTTC.

This rearrangement joins TRBV5-1 to TRBJ2-1; 8 bases agree with TRBD1. The CDR3 has 15 amino acids. The germline V gene encodes CDR1 SGHRS and CDR2 YFSETQ. J gave up 2 bases and V 3 bases, and 4 bases lay outside the gene matches. CDR3 bases: TGCGCCAGCAGCTCCTCGGACAGGGCCTACAATGAGCAGTTCTTC. This gives the protein CASSSSDRAYNEQFF.

The chain employs TRBV6-1 and TRBJ1-1; 9 nucleotides align to TRBD1. The length of the CDR3 is 13 residues. V lost 4 bases to trimming and J lost 5 bases; unmatched junction nucleotides: 2. CDR1 is MNHNS, CDR2 SASEGT, per germline. The CDR3 nucleotides are TGTGCCAGCAGTGGACAGGGGGAAACTGAAGCTTTCTTT. Encoded protein: CASSGQGETEAFF.

A word on this clone: A junction boundary mismatches the germline segment, possibly from a read error. The V gene is TRBV29-1, the J gene TRBJ1-2; 7 nucleotides match TRBD1. Germline-derived CDR1 and CDR2 are SQVTM and ANQGSEA. The CDR3 is 13 amino acids. CDR3 in amino acids: CSAERQGFGGYTF. The DNA of the CDR3 is TGCAGCGCTGAACGACAGGGATTTGGTGGCTACACCTTC.

V is TRBV29-1 and J is TRBJ2-7; unclear D gene. Trimming took off 4 bases at V and 7 bases at J, with 14 bases between the two ends. Germline V CDR1 and CDR2: SQVTM, ANQGSEA. The CDR3 is 12 amino acids. DNA of the CDR3: TGCAGCGTTGGGCTTCGAAAGAGGGAGCAGTACTTC. It is translated as CSVGLRKREQYF.

The chain couples TRBV11-1 to TRBJ2-1, with D possibly TRBD2 on 5 matching bases. CDR1 SGHAT and CDR2 FQDESV come from the germline V gene (reference sequence). Trimming removed 4 bases from V and 9 bases from J, with 13 bases in between. The CDR3 has 13 residues. DNA for the CDR3: TGTGCCAGCAGCTCTGAACTACGGGGTGAGCAGTTCTTC. Translated: CASSSELRGEQFF.

This chain joins TRBV2 and TRBJ1-4, with 8 nucleotides matching TRBD1. Germline CDR1 reads SNHLY; CDR2 reads FYNNEI. This CDR3 has 14 amino acids. Unmatched junction bases numbered 7, after V lost 6 bases and J lost 7 bases. This CDR3 reads CASRGTGNSEKLFF. DNA of the CDR3: TGTGCCAGCAGAGGGACAGGCAATTCTGAAAAACTGTTTTTT.